This passage covers 22 T cell receptor beta chains from one sample sequenced in a study of T cell clonality in common variable immunodeficiency. Some clones are missing from TCRdb's copy, which holds only in-frame ones; the method was immunoSEQ multiplex PCR. The repertoire consists of around 39,000 clones, none detected only once. The specimen was peripheral blood mononuclear cells. The receptors here all came from a person aged 18 to 69 in good health.

This clone was picked up many times. The germline gene is not matched at one end of the junction; a read error may be the cause. The read stops 3 residues short of the end of the CDR3; the missing end is completed from the germline J gene. The chain uses TRBV4-2 and TRBJ1-1; 7 nucleotides match TRBD1. This CDR3 has 13 residues. Germline CDR1 reads LGHNA; CDR2 reads YNFKEQ. This chain's CDR3 is CASSPDRAREAFF. The sequenced part of the CDR3 DNA is TGCGCCAGCAGCCCCGACAGGGCCCGTGAA.

This clone was detected ten times or more. The read ends 3 residues before the CDR3 terminus; that terminus is restored from the germline J gene. The rearrangement joins TRBV19 to TRBJ2-1; perhaps TRBD1 as D (6 bases). V lost 4 bases, J lost 2 bases, and 12 bases lay in between. The CDR3 is 15 residues long. Germline V lookup: CDR1 LNHDA, CDR2 SQIVND (reference sequence). CDR3 sequence: CASSRQVGTYNEQFF. Partial CDR3 DNA: TGTGCCAGTAGTAGACAGGTGGGGACCTACAATGAG.

Concerning this clone itself: The read gets to within 3 residues of the CDR3 end, and the germline J gene fills in the rest. V is TRBV19 and J is TRBJ1-2, with TRBD1 matching over 8 bases. CDR1 and CDR2 (germline): LNHDA, SQIVND (reference sequence). With V trimmed by 7 bases and J by 3 bases, 7 bases remained unmatched. The CDR3 covers 14 residues. This chain's CDR3 is CASTPDRDHYGYTF. CDR3 DNA, as far as it was read: TGTGCCAGTACTCCGGACAGGGACCACTATGGC.

This clone came up many times. The read stops 3 residues short of the end of the CDR3; the missing end is completed from the germline J gene. This chain connects TRBV19 to TRBJ2-7; a possible D gene is TRBD1 (5 bases). Germline CDR1 and CDR2: LNHDA and SQIVND (reference sequence). V lost 1 base to trimming and J lost 3 bases, with 16 bases between them. The CDR3 has 16 amino acids. The CDR3 bases that were read are TGTGCCAGTAGTATAGGGTTGGAACAGGAGTTCTACGAG. Residues: CASSIGLEQEFYE. The CDR3, in full, reads CASSIGLEQEFYEQYF.

This clone was recorded many times. Read coverage stops 3 residues before the CDR3 terminus; the germline J gene supplies the remainder. This chain uses TRBV3-1 (or the pseudogene TRBV3-2) with TRBJ1-1, with 8 bases fitting TRBD1. The ends lost 2 bases at V and 5 bases at J; junction bases unmatched: 16. Germline V gives CDR1 LGHDT, CDR2 YNNKEL (reference sequence). The CDR3 consists of 18 residues. The DNA read from the CDR3 is TGTGCCAGCAGCCAATTTTCAGGGGGCAGGGCTGGGGGTACTGAA. Its protein is CASSQFSGGRAGGTE. The CDR3 in its entirety is CASSQFSGGRAGGTEAFF.

There are many counts of this clone. The read gets to within 3 residues of the CDR3 end, and the germline J gene fills in the rest. V and J are TRBV5-1 and TRBJ2-1; 16 nucleotides align to TRBD2. Germline values: CDR1 SGHRS, CDR2 YFSETQ. This CDR3 has 19 amino acids. V lost 4 bases and J lost 6; bases outside the gene matches: 13. Incomplete CDR3 DNA: TGCGCCAGCAGCCCGACGGGACTAGCGGGGGGGCTATCCGTCAATGAG. Its translation: CASSPTGLAGGLSVNE. The complete CDR3 reads CASSPTGLAGGLSVNEQFF.

A word on this clone: The observed sequence ends 3 residues before the CDR3 terminus, with the missing tail filled in from the germline J gene. V is TRBV7-6 and J is TRBJ1-2; 7 bases are shared with TRBD1. This CDR3 has 12 residues. The germline CDR1 and CDR2 sequences are SGHVS and FNYEAQ. The CDR3 is CASSLDRGDYTF. CDR3 DNA, as far as it was read: TGTGCCAGCAGCTTAGACAGGGGCGAC. Variable domain in full (rest from reference TRBV7-6 and TRBJ1-2): GAGVSQSPRYKVTKRGQDVALRCDPISGHVSLYWYRQALGQGPEFLTYFNYEAQQDKSGLPNDRFSAERPEGSISTLTIQRTEQRDSAMYRCASSLDRGDYTFGSGTRLTVV.

This clone appeared many times. Read data end 3 residues before the CDR3 end; the end is taken from the germline J gene. V usage is TRBV7-2 and J usage is TRBJ2-1; TRBD2 agrees at 8 bases. V lost 5 bases, J lost 4 bases, and 7 bases stayed unmatched. Germline V lookup: CDR1 SGHTA, CDR2 FQGNSA. The CDR3 is 15 amino acids. This chain's CDR3 is CASSPTSGYYNEQFF. CDR3 DNA, as far as it was read: TGTGCCAGCAGCCCTACTAGCGGCTATTACAATGAG.

Many counts were recorded for this clone. The observed sequence ends 3 residues before the CDR3 terminus, with the missing tail filled in from the germline J gene. The rearrangement uses TRBV30 and TRBJ1-5; 9 bases are a match to TRBD1. Trimming removed 3 bases from V and 6 bases from J; junction bases left unmatched: 6. CDR3 length: 14 amino acids. The germline gives CDR1 GTSNPN, CDR2 SVGIG (reference sequence). The CDR3 reads CAWRGQGESQPQHF. CDR3 bases read: TGTGCCTGGAGGGGACAGGGAGAATCTCAGCCC.

This clone was counted many times. The read stops 3 residues short of the end of the CDR3; the missing end is completed from the germline J gene. The chain combines TRBV6-1 with TRBJ1-2, with a weak D call TRBD1 (5 bases). Trimming removed 2 bases from V and 2 bases from J, with 12 bases in between. The CDR3 length is 15 residues. Germline CDR1 is MNHNS and CDR2 is SASEGT. Here the CDR3 reads CASSELEGANYGYTF. The CDR3 DNA, read in part, is TGTGCCAGCAGTGAATTGGAAGGGGCGAACTATGGC.

This clone came up many times. One end of the junction does not line up with germline, which may come from a read error. CDR3 DNA, as far as it was read: TGCGCCAGCAGCCAAGGGACTAGCGTGTCGGCAGATACG. Translation: CASSQGTSVSADT. The whole CDR3 sequence reads CASSQGTSVSADTQYF. This chain links TRBV4-2 with TRBJ2-3, with 10 nucleotides matching TRBD2. The read falls 3 residues short of the CDR3 end, and the missing part is taken from the germline J gene. This CDR3 has 16 amino acids. The germline V gene encodes CDR1 LGHNA and CDR2 YNFKEQ.

This clone was counted ten times or more. The CDR3 extends 3 residues past the end of the read, so its final part is completed from the germline J gene. J is TRBJ2-2 and V is TRBV30; no definite D call. The V and J ends lost 0 bases and 4 bases respectively, with 9 bases between them. Germline CDR1 is GTSNPN and CDR2 is SVGIG (reference sequence). This CDR3 has 14 residues. The covered CDR3 bases are TGTGCCTGGAGTGTAAGCCTCTTCACCGGGGAG. Translating gives CAWSVSLFTGE. The full CDR3 protein is CAWSVSLFTGELFF.

The table lists this clone with many counts. The read stops 3 residues short of the end of the CDR3; the missing end is completed from the germline J gene. V usage is TRBV20-1 and J usage is TRBJ1-2, with 11 bases matching TRBD1. This CDR3 has 14 residues. Germline assignment: CDR1 DFQATT and CDR2 SNEGSKA (reference sequence). Germline trimming cut 6 bases from V and 3 bases from J; bases unmatched to any gene: 6. CDR3 DNA (partial): TGCAGTGCAAGAAGGGACAGGGGGGACTATGGC. This encodes CSARRDRGDYG. The full-length CDR3 reads as CSARRDRGDYGYTF.

This clone was found many times. The missing CDR3 end, 3 residues past where the read stops, is filled in from the germline J gene. The genes are TRBV12-3 or TRBV12-4 and TRBJ1-2; maybe TRBD1 (6 bases). The CDR3 runs to 14 residues. CDR3 sequence reads: CASSLYAARGGYTF. The covered CDR3 bases are TGTGCCAGCAGTTTATACGCGGCGAGGGGGGGC.

In this sample, this clone turned up many times. The read gets to within 3 residues of the CDR3 end, and the germline J gene fills in the rest. The chain uses TRBV12-5 and TRBJ2-1; perhaps TRBD1 as D (7 bases). This CDR3 is built from 14 residues. Per the germline V gene, CDR1 is LGHNT and CDR2 is FRNRAP. Trimming took 2 bases from V and 8 from J, leaving 13 bases between them. The CDR3 loop reads CASGLLGGGDEQFF. The CDR3 DNA, read in part, is TGTGCTAGTGGTTTGCTAGGGGGCGGGGATGAG. Drawing the rest from reference TRBV12-5 and TRBJ2-1, the complete variable domain is DARVTQTPRHKVTEMGQEVTMRCQPILGHNTVFWYRQTMMQGLELLAYFRNRAPLDDSGMPKDRFSAEMPDATLATLKIQPSEPRDSAVYFCASGLLGGGDEQFFGPGTRLTVL.

The table lists this clone with many counts. CDR3 bases read: TGTGCCAGCAGCTTATCGACAGTCAACACC. Translation gives CASSLSTVNT. The full CDR3 sequence reads CASSLSTVNTIYF. The rearrangement joins TRBV7-9 to TRBJ1-3, with a tentative D call TRBD1 (5 bases). The read gets to within 3 residues of the CDR3 end, and the germline J gene fills in the rest. Trimming took off 2 bases at V and 7 bases at J, with 9 bases between the two ends. The CDR3 consists of 13 residues. The V gene's germline CDR1 is SEHNR and CDR2 FQNEAQ (reference sequence).

This clone showed up many times. The CDR3 is cut off 3 residues early in the read; its end comes from the germline J gene. The chain carries TRBV7-2 and TRBJ2-2, with 12 bases that match TRBD2. CDR1 is SGHTA and CDR2 is FQGNSA in the germline V gene. This CDR3 has 15 amino acids. V shed 7 bases and J 5 bases; nucleotides not matched to a gene: 5. Incomplete CDR3 DNA: TGTGCCAGCACGGGACTAGCGGGTCCTACCGGGGAG. Amino acids: CASTGLAGPTGE. The CDR3, in full, reads CASTGLAGPTGELFF.

This clone appeared many times. The CDR3 end is not reached by the read, which stops 3 residues before it; the germline J gene fills it in. The chain uses TRBV7-9 and TRBJ1-2; no clear D. This CDR3 has 11 amino acids. Germline V lookup: CDR1 SEHNR, CDR2 FQNEAQ (reference sequence). The sequenced part of the CDR3 DNA is TGTGCCAGCAGCCCTAACTTAGGC. Its protein is CASSPNLG. The full CDR3 protein is CASSPNLGYTF.

This clone was picked up many times. Coverage ceases 3 residues before the CDR3 finishes, and the germline J gene fills in the end. J is TRBJ1-2 and V is TRBV5-8, with D maybe TRBD1 (5 bases). The CDR3 is 12 amino acids. The ends were cut back, 5 bases at V and 4 bases at J, with 9 bases in the middle. Germline CDR1 reads SGHTS; CDR2 reads YDEGEE. The CDR3 sequence is CASRPRAYGYTF. CDR3 DNA (partial): TGTGCCAGCAGACCCAGGGCCTATGGC.

In this sample, this clone turned up many times. The sequenced fragment ends 3 residues before the CDR3 boundary, so the rest is inferred from the germline J gene. V usage is TRBV18 and J usage is TRBJ2-1, with 9 bases aligning to TRBD2. Germline-derived CDR1 and CDR2 are KGHSH and LQKENI. Losses at the gene ends were 6 bases for V and 8 bases for J; bases not matched to a gene: 14. The CDR3 is made up of 16 amino acids. The CDR3 DNA, read in part, is TGTGCCAGCTCTCCATACGTGAGCGGGAGGATCGATGAG. As protein: CASSPYVSGRIDE. The entire CDR3 reads CASSPYVSGRIDEQFF.

This clone came up many times. The read is 3 residues too short to cover the CDR3 end, so that end is filled in from the germline J gene. This chain joins TRBV12-5 and TRBJ1-1; 7 positions match TRBD1. Germline loops: CDR1 LGHNT, CDR2 FRNRAP. The CDR3 totals 13 residues. CDR3 in amino acids: CASGLEDRNEAFF. The CDR3 DNA, read in part, is TGTGCTAGTGGTTTGGAGGACAGGAATGAG.

This clone appeared many times. The CDR3 end falls 3 residues outside the read, so it is completed with the germline J gene. The J gene is TRBJ2-5, the V gene TRBV7-2; TRBD1 matches 7 bases. The CDR3 covers 14 residues. The V and J ends lost 6 bases and 5 bases, in that order; junction bases with no gene match: 9. Per germline, CDR1 SGHTA and CDR2 FQGNSA. The chain's CDR3 is CASRPRGTWETQYF. The CDR3 DNA, read in part, is TGTGCCAGCAGACCCAGGGGGACGTGGGAGACC.